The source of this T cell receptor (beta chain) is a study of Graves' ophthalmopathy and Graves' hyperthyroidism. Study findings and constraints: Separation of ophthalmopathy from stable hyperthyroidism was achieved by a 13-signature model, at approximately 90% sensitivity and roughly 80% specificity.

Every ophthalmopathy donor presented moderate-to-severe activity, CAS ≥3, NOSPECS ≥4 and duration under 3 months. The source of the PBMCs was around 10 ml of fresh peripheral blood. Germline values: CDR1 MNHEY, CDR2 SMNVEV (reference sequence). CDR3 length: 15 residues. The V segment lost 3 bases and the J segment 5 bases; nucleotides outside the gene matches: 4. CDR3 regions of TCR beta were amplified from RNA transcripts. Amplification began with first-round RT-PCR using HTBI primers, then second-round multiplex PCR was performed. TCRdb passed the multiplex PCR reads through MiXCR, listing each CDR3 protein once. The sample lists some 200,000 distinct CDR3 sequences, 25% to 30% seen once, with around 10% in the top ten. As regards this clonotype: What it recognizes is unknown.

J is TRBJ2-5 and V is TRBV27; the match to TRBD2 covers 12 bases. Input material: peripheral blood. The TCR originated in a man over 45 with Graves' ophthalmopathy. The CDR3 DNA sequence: TGTGCCAGCAGTTTCCTAGCGGGAGGGCGCGAGACCCAGTACTTC. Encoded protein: CASSFLAGGRETQYF.